The rows below give T cell receptor beta chains drawn from one sample of a study of blood T cells in healthy people across ages. TCRdb called the 5' RACE reads again in MiXCR, with one record for every CDR3 protein. This table has hundreds of thousands of distinct CDR3 sequences, 24% appearing once. Another study also made use of these data, one on T cells of mothers and their children.

Sequencing was carried out using blood. These receptors came from a boy between 10 and 17 years old in good health. Each CDR3 is given with its conserved first and last residue. Each record gives: D gene, CDR3 length, V gene, clone size, J gene, CDR3 protein, CDR3 DNA. A D gene is named only where the DNA matches it firmly. The size entry is marked missing in some rows and otherwise reads once, few, many or a size class.

>TRBD2|16|TRBV6-2/TRBV6-3|NA|TRBJ2-1
CASSGGTSGSYNEQFF
TGTGCCAGCAGTGGCGGGACTAGCGGAAGCTACAATGAGCAGTTCTTC
>TRBD1|13|TRBV27|few|TRBJ1-4
CASSLLPDRELLF
TGTGCCAGCAGTTTATTACCCGACAGGGAGCTGCTTTTT
>NA|15|TRBV20-1|NA|TRBJ2-5
CSASGWTRAKETQYF
TGCAGTGCTAGTGGCTGGACGCGAGCGAAAGAGACCCAGTACTTC
>NA|13|TRBV12-3/TRBV12-4|NA|TRBJ2-3
CASSIGGADTQYF
TGTGCCAGCAGCATAGGGGGTGCAGATACGCAGTATTTT
>TRBD1|20|TRBV7-2|NA|TRBJ2-6
CASSLALTTGAPSGANVLTF
TGTGCCAGCAGCTTAGCCCTGACAACAGGGGCGCCCTCTGGGGCCAACGTCCTGACTTTC
>TRBD2|13|TRBV12-3/TRBV12-4|NA|TRBJ2-7
CACRMRDYYEQYF
TGTGCCTGCAGGATGAGGGACTACTACGAGCAGTACTTC
>NA|13|TRBV6-2/TRBV6-3|few|TRBJ2-5
CASSPRRAETQYF
TGTGCCAGCAGCCCCAGACGAGCAGAGACCCAGTACTTC
>TRBD2|15|TRBV15|once|TRBJ2-1
CATSREAGGPNEQFF
TGTGCCACCAGCAGAGAGGCGGGGGGCCCCAATGAGCAGTTCTTC
>NA|16|TRBV28|few|TRBJ1-3
CASSPAGGSGQHTIYF
TGTGCCAGCAGCCCGGCCGGTGGGTCAGGGCAGCACACCATATATTTT
>NA|11|TRBV20-1|NA|TRBJ2-7
CSTAGNYEQYF
TGCAGTACTGCTGGGAACTACGAGCAGTACTTC
>TRBD2|16|TRBV4-3|NA|TRBJ2-7
CASSQDRTGTSAEQYF
TGCGCCAGCAGCCAAGATAGGACCGGGACTAGCGCTGAGCAGTACTTC
>TRBD2|18|TRBV7-6|NA|TRBJ2-5
CASSFHRDYPLNQETQYF
TGTGCCAGCAGCTTCCATAGGGACTATCCGTTGAATCAAGAGACCCAGTACTTC
>NA|16|TRBV12-3/TRBV12-4|NA|TRBJ1-3
CASSLYPVRSGNTIYF
TGTGCCAGCAGTTTATACCCCGTCAGGTCCGGAAACACCATATATTTT
>TRBD1|12|TRBV4-3|few|TRBJ2-1
CASSQTGGEQFF
TGCGCCAGCAGCCAGACAGGGGGCGAGCAGTTCTTC
>NA|20|TRBV5-1|few|TRBJ2-6
CASSFNPQTVAFSGANVLTF
TGCGCCAGCAGCTTCAATCCCCAGACAGTCGCCTTCTCTGGGGCCAACGTCCTGACTTTC
>NA|16|TRBV7-9|NA|TRBJ2-5
CASRPPGSENQETQYF
TGTGCCAGCAGGCCTCCCGGAAGTGAAAACCAAGAGACCCAGTACTTC
>TRBD2|16|TRBV15|few|TRBJ2-1
CATSPLTSGAYNEQFF
TGTGCCACCAGCCCCTTGACTAGCGGGGCATACAATGAGCAGTTCTTC
>NA|12|TRBV7-2|NA|TRBJ2-5
CASSFPIGTQYF
TGTGCCAGCAGCTTCCCTATAGGGACCCAGTACTTC
>TRBD2|19|TRBV9|few|TRBJ2-1
CASSPSRLADTSSYNEQFF
TGTGCCAGCAGCCCGAGTAGACTAGCGGACACGAGCTCCTACAATGAGCAGTTCTTC
>NA|16|TRBV4-1|few|TRBJ1-6
CASSQVRQGQNSPLHF
TGCGCCAGCAGCCAAGTTCGGCAGGGTCAAAATTCACCCCTCCACTTT
>NA|14|TRBV30|NA|TRBJ1-6
CAWRTGLDNSPLHF
TGTGCCTGGAGGACGGGGCTGGATAATTCACCCCTCCACTTT
>TRBD1|18|TRBV5-1|NA|TRBJ2-5
CASSRAQTGDSWQETQYF
TGCGCCAGCAGCCGCGCTCAAACCGGGGACAGCTGGCAAGAGACCCAGTACTTC
>TRBD1|20|TRBV12-3/TRBV12-4|NA|TRBJ2-1
CASSSFRDRGQENSYNEQFF
TGTGCCAGCAGTTCCTTCCGGGACAGGGGACAAGAAAACTCCTACAATGAGCAGTTCTTC
>TRBD2|16|TRBV4-1|NA|TRBJ2-7
CASSQVGSGTRGEQYF
TGCGCCAGCAGCCAAGTAGGTAGCGGGACCCGGGGAGAGCAGTACTTC